A selection of T cell receptor beta chains follows, all from one sample in a study of a mutant IDH1 vaccine in newly diagnosed glioma. Measured with immunoSEQ multiplex PCR; TCRdb has only the in-frame clones, and not every one. The data show under 70,000 clones, about 88% seen once. Their antigens are not known. The input for sequencing was PBMCs, taken from a glioma patient whose treatment included an IDH1 peptide vaccine. The receptors shown here come from a woman in her forties or fifties with glioma. CDR3s include the opening cysteine and the closing phenylalanine or tryptophan. The D gene is left open where the match is weak. Clone size is not always given. Where it is, it says once, few, many or a class for expanded clones.

D gene	J gene	CDR3 length	V gene	clone size	CDR3 protein	CDR3 DNA
NA	TRBJ1-1	13	TRBV16	NA	CASSQSPARRAFF	TGTGCCAGCAGCCAATCACCAGCCCGGCGGGCTTTCTTT
NA	TRBJ2-5	12	TRBV18	NA	CASSRISEAQYF	TGTGCCAGCTCACGAATATCTGAGGCCCAGTACTTC
NA	TRBJ1-2	17	TRBV6-1	NA	CASSGGPRVAGHYGYTF	TGTGCCAGCAGTGGGGGGCCCAGGGTCGCGGGGCACTATGGCTACACCTTC
NA	TRBJ1-1	17	TRBV5-1	NA	CASSSPAGRQPNTEAFF	TGCGCCAGCAGCTCACCCGCTGGGAGGCAGCCGAACACTGAAGCTTTCTTT
NA	TRBJ2-5	11	TRBV29-1	NA	CSGERGETQYF	TGCAGCGGTGAGAGGGGAGAGACCCAGTACTTC
NA	TRBJ1-5	15	TRBV19	NA	CASSMVPGGDQPQHF	TGTGCCAGTAGTATGGTACCCGGAGGTGATCAGCCCCAGCATTTT
TRBD1	TRBJ1-2	15	TRBV7-2	NA	CASSSPGQGAGGYTF	TGTGCCAGCAGCTCTCCGGGACAGGGGGCGGGTGGCTACACCTTC
TRBD2	TRBJ2-5	17	TRBV19	NA	CASSPGLAGGNGETQYF	TGTGCCAGTAGTCCGGGACTAGCGGGGGGAAACGGAGAGACCCAGTACTTC
NA	TRBJ2-6	18	TRBV19	NA	CASSTPAGPGAGANVLTF	TGTGCCAGTAGTACGCCGGCAGGGCCGGGGGCTGGGGCCAACGTCCTGACTTTC
TRBD1	TRBJ1-2	15	TRBV10-3	NA	CAISVVTGGFYGYTF	TGTGCCATCAGTGTGGTCACAGGGGGCTTCTATGGCTACACCTTC
NA	TRBJ1-1	14	TRBV10-2	once	CASSEGPPGTEAFF	TGCGCCAGCAGTGAAGGTCCCCCCGGGACTGAAGCTTTCTTT
NA	TRBJ1-2	13	TRBV7-2	NA	CASSFGRVVGYTF	TGTGCCAGCAGCTTTGGCAGGGTGGTCGGCTACACCTTC
TRBD1	TRBJ1-1	14	TRBV29-1	NA	CSGSKQGAGTEAFF	TGCAGCGGGTCGAAACAGGGGGCTGGGACTGAAGCTTTCTTT
NA	TRBJ1-1	15	TRBV6-6	NA	CASSYITGTKLQAFF	TGTGCCAGCAGTTATATAACCGGGACAAAACTTCAAGCTTTCTTT
NA	TRBJ1-2	11	TRBV14	few	CASSQGSGYTF	TGTGCCAGCAGCCAAGGCAGCGGCTACACCTTC
NA	TRBJ2-5	13	TRBV29-1	once	CSVLTGSGETQYF	TGCAGCGTGTTAACGGGGTCCGGAGAGACCCAGTACTTC
NA	TRBJ2-3	13	TRBV5-1	NA	CASSSASTDTQYF	TGCGCCAGCAGCTCGGCGTCCACAGATACGCAGTATTTT
NA	TRBJ1-4	14	TRBV6-5	NA	CASRSGQANEKLFF	TGTGCCAGCAGATCAGGACAAGCTAATGAAAAACTGTTTTTT